Below, 5 T cell receptor beta chains from the same sample are listed, as sequenced in a study of shared clonotypes between healthy human individuals. Data came from immunoSEQ multiplex PCR; TCRdb stores just in-frame clones and leaves some out. The sample yields about 1,500,000 clones, roughly 96% seen once. The sequencing input was naive CD4+ T cells sorted from blood. Subset here: CD45RA+ positively selected. The receptors were gathered from a man between 25 and 39 years old in good health.

The chain uses TRBV19 and TRBJ2-6, with 7 bases that match TRBD1. CDR1 is LNHDA and CDR2 is SQIVND in the germline V gene (reference sequence). V lost 6 bases and J lost 0; bases outside the gene matches: 11. This CDR3 is 18 amino acids long. The CDR3 DNA is TGTGCCAGTAGATTATCAGGGGGTTCCCCCTCTGGGGCCAACGTCCTGACTTTC. Its protein is CASRLSGGSPSGANVLTF.

The rearrangement uses TRBV7-2 and TRBJ2-1, with D unresolved. Trimming took off 5 bases at V and 5 bases at J, with 16 bases between the two ends. The CDR3 has 15 amino acids. Germline loops: CDR1 SGHTA, CDR2 FQGNSA. The CDR3 spells CASSTVALGNNEQFF. The CDR3 nucleotides are TGTGCCAGCAGCACAGTCGCCCTGGGGAACAATGAGCAGTTCTTC. Together with reference TRBV7-2 and TRBJ2-1, the CDR3 gives the full variable domain: GAGVSQSPSNKVTEKGKDVELRCDPISGHTALYWYRQSLGQGLEFLIYFQGNSAPDKSGLPSDRFSAERTGGSVSTLTIQRTQQEDSAVYLCASSTVALGNNEQFFGPGTRLTVL.

The chain is built from TRBV5-1 and TRBJ1-1, with D uncertain. This CDR3 spans 15 amino acids. Germline CDR1 and CDR2: SGHRS and YFSETQ. V lost 5 bases to trimming and J lost 5 bases, with 19 bases between them. The CDR3 here is CASSPPWGSRTEAFF. As DNA, the CDR3 is TGCGCCAGCAGTCCCCCCTGGGGAAGTAGGACTGAAGCTTTCTTT.

The chain recombines TRBV5-1 with TRBJ2-5; 8 bases line up with TRBD1. V shed 6 bases and J 4 bases; nucleotides not matched to a gene: 5. The germline CDR1 and CDR2 sequences are SGHRS and YFSETQ. CDR3 length: 13 amino acids. The DNA for the CDR3 is TGCGCCAGCATAGGACAGGGAGGAGAGACCCAGTACTTC. Protein: CASIGQGGETQYF.

CDR3 bases: TGTGCCAGCAGCCCCACGGTCCTCCTCAACTATGGCTACACCTTC. Amino acids: CASSPTVLLNYGYTF. The rearrangement uses TRBV7-2 and TRBJ1-2, with D uncertain. From germline, CDR1 is SGHTA and CDR2 FQGNSA. V was trimmed by 5 bases and J by 2 bases, leaving 15 bases between them. This CDR3 is 15 amino acids long.